Given below is one TCR beta chain in context. Its antigen is not known. CD8 cells classed as naive were CD45RO-negative and positively selected for CCR7, excluding terminally differentiated effector memory CD45RA+ cells. The data stem from a study of shared clonotypes between healthy human individuals. Germline V lookup: CDR1 MGHDK, CDR2 SYGVNS. The CDR3 runs to 11 residues. Trimming pared 4 bases from V and 7 bases from J, leaving 4 bases between. General study results and limits: A reduction in generation probabilities was seen for non-shared clonotypes relative to those shared by all four donors.

Only in-frame clones appear in the TCRdb table, and some are missing; sequencing was by immunoSEQ multiplex PCR. This sample carries about 2.2 million clones, over 85% of them seen once, and the ten largest clones take 1.5% to 2%. Sequenced material: naive CD8+ T cells from PBMCs. The TCR originated in a man younger than 35 in good health. Some clones in this sample may be carry-over from other donors' samples. The chain joins TRBV25-1 to TRBJ2-2; no clear D gene. The CDR3 coding sequence is TGTGCCAGCAGTGTGGGCGGGGAGCTGTTTTTT. Protein sequence: CASSVGGELFF.